The 22 T cell receptor beta chains below all came from one sample that was sequenced in a study of tumor-infiltrating lymphocytes in primary liver carcinoma. Unsorted whole blood supplied the RNA, and germline DNA was extracted too. Using a constant-region primer together with ProtoScript II reverse transcriptase, TCR beta cDNA was made from about 500 ng of total RNA. A slightly modified ARM-PCR protocol with three nested multiplex PCR rounds produced these TCR beta libraries. Rounds one and two of PCR, each of 10 cycles, were primed with TRBV1-TRBV30 forward primers and a C-beta reverse primer. TCRdb reprocessed the multiplex PCR reads with MiXCR, giving one entry per CDR3 protein. This sample yields around 210,000 distinct CDR3 sequences, of which approximately 65% are seen a single time; roughly 7% belongs to the top ten. Sequencing was carried out using peripheral blood. These receptors originate from a woman in her fifties or sixties with primary liver carcinoma and hepatitis B virus infection.

This sequence joins TRBV28 and TRBJ1-2; 7 positions match TRBD1. This CDR3 contains 16 residues. V gave up 4 bases and J gave up 0 bases; unmatched junction bases: 8. Germline V gene sequence: CDR1 MDHEN, CDR2 SYDVKM. Here the CDR3 reads CASSSSRTGSNYGYTF. Here the CDR3 DNA reads TGTGCCAGCAGTTCGTCTCGGACAGGATCTAACTATGGCTACACCTTC.

Note on this clonotype: Its ends do not fully match the called genes, so a read error is possible. The rearrangement joins TRBV11-2 to TRBJ1-1; TRBD1 matches 9 bases. This CDR3 has 16 residues. CDR1 SGHAT and CDR2 FQNNGV come from the germline V gene. The CDR3 loop is CATSFLTGGGNTEAFF. The CDR3 region has the DNA TGTGCCACCAGCTTTCTGACAGGGGGTGGGAACACTGAAGCTTTCTTT.

This clonotype was detected ten times or more. This rearrangement joins TRBV11-3 to TRBJ1-5, with 9 bases matching TRBD1. The junction had 13 bases not matched to a gene; V was cut back by 4 bases and J by 6 bases. This CDR3 has 17 amino acids. CDR1 and CDR2 from the germline V gene are SGHNT and YENEEA. CDR3 in amino acids: CASSSETDRGETQPQHF. CDR3 DNA: TGTGCCAGCAGCTCAGAAACGGACAGGGGTGAAACTCAGCCCCAGCATTTT. The complete variable domain, with remaining parts taken from reference TRBV11-3 and TRBJ1-5, reads EAGVVQSPRYKIIEKKQPVAFWCNPISGHNTLYWYLQNLGQGPELLIRYENEEAVDDSQLPKDRFSAERLKGVDSTLKIQPAELGDSAVYLCASSSETDRGETQPQHFGDGTRLSIL.

This clonotype has just a few counts. The chain has TRBV5-4 and TRBJ2-1, with 10 bases matching TRBD1. The CDR3 covers 16 residues. V was clipped by 5 bases and J by 5 bases; unmatched bases: 10. Germline assignment: CDR1 SGHNT and CDR2 YYREEE (reference sequence). CDR3 amino acids: CASRPRTGGSHNEQFF. The DNA of the CDR3 is TGTGCCAGCAGACCCAGGACAGGGGGATCCCACAATGAGCAGTTCTTC.

The chain joins TRBV7-3 to TRBJ2-2; TRBD1 or TRBD2 may be the D gene (6 bases each). CDR1 is SGHTA and CDR2 is FQGTGA in the germline V gene. The CDR3 contains 15 residues. V was pared by 7 bases and J by 5 bases, with 17 bases between. The CDR3 coding sequence is TGTGCCAGCACCAATGGGGGGCTCGGGACCGGGGAGCTGTTTTTT. The encoded protein is CASTNGGLGTGELFF.

A note on this clonotype: The conserved phenylalanine or tryptophan is not found at the CDR3 terminus, so this likely reflects a read error. The CDR3 sequence is CASSSLALYNEQFI. CDR3 in DNA: TGTGCCAGTAGCTCTCTTGCTCTCTACAATGAGCAGTTCATC. The chain recombines TRBV11-2 with TRBJ2-1; no definite D call. The germline gives CDR1 SGHAT, CDR2 FQNNGV. This CDR3 has 14 residues.

This clonotype appeared a single time. Possible read error: a much larger clone is one base away. V usage is TRBV7-9 and J usage is TRBJ2-5, with 7 bases identical to TRBD2. CDR1 is SEHNR and CDR2 is FQNEAQ in the germline V gene (reference sequence). This CDR3 is 13 amino acids long. The CDR3 DNA follows: TGTGCCAGCAGCTTAGCGGGAGGGGAGACCCACTACTTC. It codes for CASSLAGGETHYF. The whole variable domain, remainder taken from reference TRBV7-9 and TRBJ2-5, is DTGVSQNPRHKITKRGQNVTFRCDPISEHNRLYWYRQTLGQGPEFLTYFQNEAQLEKSRLLSDRFSAERPKGSFSTLEIQRTEQGDSAMYLCASSLAGGETHYFGPGTRLLVL.

In regard to this clonotype: The CDR3 ends on some other residue instead of the conserved phenylalanine or tryptophan, so this is likely a read error. The V and J genes are TRBV11-2 and TRBJ2-7; D is unclear. This CDR3 has 12 amino acids. The germline V gene has CDR1 SGHAT and CDR2 FQNNGV. The V end was cut by 3 bases, the J end by 3 bases, with 6 bases between. The DNA for the CDR3 is TGTGCCAGCAGCTTGCTGGACTACGAGCAGTACATC. This encodes CASSLLDYEQYI.

This clonotype has at least ten counts. The chain has TRBV29-1 and TRBJ1-1; TRBD1 might be the D (5 bases). Germline loops: CDR1 SQVTM, CDR2 ANQGSEA. This CDR3 contains 12 residues. V lost 4 bases and J 6 bases, leaving 12 bases between the germline ends. The CDR3 sequence is CSVGYGDPEAFF. CDR3 coding DNA: TGCAGCGTTGGGTACGGGGACCCTGAAGCTTTCTTT.

The rearrangement links TRBV6-5 to TRBJ1-2; D is uncertain. The CDR3 sequence is 13 residues long. Germline values: CDR1 MNHEY, CDR2 SVGAGI. Deletions cut 4 bases from V and 1 base from J, with 7 bases between. The CDR3 coding sequence is TGTGCCAGCAGTTTAACCCTTAACTATGGCTACACCTTC. It codes for CASSLTLNYGYTF.

The table lists this clonotype with many counts. The rearrangement links TRBV11-1 to TRBJ2-5; 10 bases align to TRBD2. The length of the CDR3 is 15 residues. Germline CDR1 and CDR2: SGHAT and FQDESV (reference sequence). J was trimmed by 5 bases and V by 2 bases; bases with no gene match: 5. The CDR3 nucleotides are TGTGCCAGCAGCTTACTAGCGGGAGAGTTGGAGACCCAGTACTTC. Translated, it gives CASSLLAGELETQYF.

To note about this clonotype: Since a much larger clone is just one base distant, this may be a read error. The conserved phenylalanine or tryptophan normally closing the CDR3 is absent here, so this likely arose from a read error. This chain joins TRBV5-1 and TRBJ1-1; a possible D gene is TRBD1 (5 bases). Germline CDR1 is SGHRS and CDR2 is YFSETQ. V was shortened by 4 bases and J by 0 bases, with 10 bases between the two germline ends. The CDR3 is 14 residues long. The chain's CDR3 is CASSEGIVNTEAFI. CDR3 DNA: TGCGCCAGCAGCGAGGGGATAGTGAACACTGAAGCTTTCATT.

This clonotype was seen at least ten times. The chain joins TRBV4-2 to TRBJ1-2, with D perhaps TRBD1 (6 bases). Per germline, CDR1 LGHNA and CDR2 YNFKEQ. The CDR3 contains 14 residues. The ends were cut back, 5 bases at V and 8 bases at J, with 18 bases in the middle. The CDR3 spells CASSEPGGLEGYTF. CDR3 nucleotide sequence: TGTGCCAGCAGCGAGCCGGGGGGGCTAGAAGGCTACACCTTC.

Concerning this clonotype: One end of the junction fails to match germline, which may point to a read error. The chain uses TRBV11-2 and TRBJ1-2; a possible D gene is TRBD1 (5 bases). CDR3 length: 14 amino acids. Germline V gene data show CDR1 as SGHAT and CDR2 as FQNNGV. The CDR3 is CASSLETDGYGYTF. The CDR3 DNA follows: TGTGCCAGCAGCTTAGAGACAGACGGCTATGGTTACACCTTC.

Concerning this clonotype: Because it lacks the conserved phenylalanine or tryptophan at the end, this CDR3 is likely a read error. It is unclear where the CDR3 begins or ends on the DNA, so no DNA is shown, and the CDR3 is as TCRdb lists it. The J gene is TRBJ2-1, the V gene TRBV4-1; TRBD2 is taken as the D call from the table, unchecked against the DNA. Including both end residues, the CDR3 is 16 amino acids long. CDR1 is MGHRA and CDR2 is YSYEKL in the germline V gene. This chain's CDR3 is CASSQDRIAGVNEQFL.

Regarding this clonotype: A junction boundary mismatches the germline segment, possibly from a read error. The chain links TRBV5-1 to TRBJ2-7, with TRBD1 identical over 8 bases. CDR1 and CDR2 from the germline V gene are SGHRS and YFSETQ. This CDR3 has 15 amino acids. The CDR3 region is CVSSSPRDRTYEQYF. CDR3 in DNA: TGCGTCAGCAGCTCACCCCGGGACAGGACCTACGAGCAGTACTTC.

Concerning this clonotype itself: One end of the junction fails to match germline, which may point to a read error. The chain combines TRBV11-2 with TRBJ2-3; D is ambiguous. This CDR3 comprises 14 residues. Germline lookup yields CDR1 SGHAT and CDR2 FQNNGV. CDR3 nucleotide sequence: TGTGCCAGCAGCTTAGCTCCGTCCACAGATACGCAATATTTT. Its protein is CASSLAPSTDTQYF.

As regards this clonotype: Germline and junction disagree at one end, which may indicate a read error. The chain has TRBV12-3 or TRBV12-4 and TRBJ2-7, with D possibly TRBD1 on 5 matching bases. The CDR3 is made up of 14 amino acids. The CDR3 nucleotides are TGTGACAGCAGTTTGGGCCAGGGCCCTAATGAGCAGTACTTC. As protein: CDSSLGQGPNEQYF.

This sequence joins TRBV11-2 and TRBJ2-7, with 7 bases lining up with TRBD2. Germline trimming cut 9 bases from V and 2 bases from J; bases unmatched to any gene: 16. CDR1 is SGHAT, CDR2 FQNNGV, per germline. The CDR3 length is 16 residues. The CDR3 nucleotides are TGTGCCAGTTGCTTAGAAAAGGGACTAACCCCCTACGAGCAGTACTTC. This translates into CASCLEKGLTPYEQYF. Together with reference TRBV11-2 and TRBJ2-7, the CDR3 gives the full variable domain: EAGVAQSPRYKIIEKRQSVAFWCNPISGHATLYWYQQILGQGPKLLIQFQNNGVVDDSQLPKDRFSAERLKGVDSTLKIQPAKLEDSAVYLCASCLEKGLTPYEQYFGPGTRLTVT.

With respect to this clonotype: Germline and junction disagree at one end, which may indicate a read error. The chain uses TRBV29-1 and TRBJ2-1; D unclear. This CDR3 has 12 residues. CDR1 and CDR2 (germline): SQVTM, ANQGSEA. CDR3 region: CSVGTDDNEKFF. CDR3 bases: TGCAGTGTTGGCACGGATGACAATGAGAAGTTCTTC.

This clonotype occurred a few times. The CDR3 does not close with the conserved phenylalanine or tryptophan, likely indicating a read error. The rearrangement uses TRBV6-5 and TRBJ1-1; 7 nucleotides line up with TRBD1. CDR1 is MNHEY, CDR2 SVGAGI, per germline. CDR3 size: 13 residues. V lost 5 bases, J lost 4 bases, and 4 bases stayed unmatched. The DNA of the CDR3 is TGTGCCAGCAGTCCAGGGACAGCCACTGAAGCTTTCCTT. Translation: CASSPGTATEAFL.

This clonotype was seen repeatedly, ten times or more. V is TRBV11-3 and J is TRBJ2-2, with a tentative D call TRBD1 (5 bases). The CDR3 consists of 13 residues. Germline V lookup: CDR1 SGHNT, CDR2 YENEEA. V dropped 6 bases and J dropped 6 bases, with 11 bases sitting between them. CDR3 sequence reads: CASSKQGAGELFF. CDR3 nucleotides: TGTGCCAGCAGTAAGCAAGGGGCCGGGGAGCTGTTTTTT.